A selection of T cell receptor beta chains follows, all from one sample in a study of long-term antiretroviral therapy in people with HIV. The repertoire was sequenced with immunoSEQ multiplex PCR; TCRdb's copy has only in-frame clones and lacks some. This table holds some 20,000 clones, 80% to 90% found once. The sequencing here drew on unsorted PBMCs, taken 4.2 years after starting antiretroviral therapy. The receptors come from a man in his fifties with HIV. CDR3s include the opening cysteine and the closing phenylalanine or tryptophan. A D gene is named only where the DNA matches it firmly. The size entry is marked missing in some rows and otherwise reads once, few, many or a size class.

j_call: TRBJ2-2; clone_size: .; v_call: TRBV5-4; cdr3_length: 15; d_call: .; cdr3_nt: TGTGCCAGCAGCTTGGGTAACAGAAACACCGGGGAGCTGTTTTTT; cdr3_aa: CASSLGNRNTGELFF
j_call: TRBJ2-3; clone_size: .; v_call: TRBV5-1; cdr3_length: 16; d_call: TRBD2; cdr3_nt: TGCGCCAGCAGTCTCCTAGCGGGGGGAAGTACAGATACGCAGTATTTT; cdr3_aa: CASSLLAGGSTDTQYF
j_call: TRBJ1-6; clone_size: once; v_call: TRBV6-5; cdr3_length: 15; d_call: .; cdr3_nt: TGTGCCAGCAGTCTTACGGGGCCAGGGAATTCACCCCTCCACTTT; cdr3_aa: CASSLTGPGNSPLHF
j_call: TRBJ1-4; clone_size: .; v_call: TRBV4-2; cdr3_length: 16; d_call: TRBD1; cdr3_nt: TGTGCCAGCAGCCAAGATCGAGGGGGCGAGGGCGAAAAACTGTTTTTT; cdr3_aa: CASSQDRGGEGEKLFF
j_call: TRBJ2-3; clone_size: .; v_call: TRBV29-1; cdr3_length: 13; d_call: .; cdr3_nt: TGCAGCGTTGCTCAGAGTGTTACAGATACGCAGTATTTT; cdr3_aa: CSVAQSVTDTQYF
j_call: TRBJ2-7; clone_size: .; v_call: TRBV2; cdr3_length: 15; d_call: TRBD2; cdr3_nt: TGTGCCAGCAGTTCTAGCGGGGGAAAAGGGGATGAGCAGTACTTC; cdr3_aa: CASSSSGGKGDEQYF
j_call: TRBJ2-7; clone_size: .; v_call: TRBV14; cdr3_length: 15; d_call: TRBD1; cdr3_nt: TGTGCCAGCAGCCATTTGGACAGGGGGCTCGACGAGCAGTACTTC; cdr3_aa: CASSHLDRGLDEQYF
j_call: TRBJ2-7; clone_size: once; v_call: TRBV27; cdr3_length: 15; d_call: .; cdr3_nt: TGTGCCAGCAGTTCAACAGGGTTTTTCCCCTACGAGCAGTACTTC; cdr3_aa: CASSSTGFFPYEQYF
j_call: TRBJ2-7; clone_size: .; v_call: TRBV25-1; cdr3_length: 14; d_call: .; cdr3_nt: TGTGCCAGCCTAAAACGAGAGCTATCCTACGAGCAGTACTTC; cdr3_aa: CASLKRELSYEQYF
j_call: TRBJ2-3; clone_size: .; v_call: TRBV7-9; cdr3_length: 13; d_call: TRBD2; cdr3_nt: TGTGCCAGCAGCTCCTCCGGGGGGGATACGCAGTATTTT; cdr3_aa: CASSSSGGDTQYF
j_call: TRBJ1-1; clone_size: .; v_call: TRBV7-9; cdr3_length: 12; d_call: .; cdr3_nt: TGTGCCAGCAGCTTAGAACAGGCTGAAGCTTTCTTT; cdr3_aa: CASSLEQAEAFF
j_call: TRBJ1-1; clone_size: .; v_call: TRBV10-2; cdr3_length: 13; d_call: .; cdr3_nt: TGCGCCAGCAGTGATCAAGGCTACACTGAAGCTTTCTTT; cdr3_aa: CASSDQGYTEAFF
j_call: TRBJ2-3; clone_size: .; v_call: TRBV5-6; cdr3_length: 14; d_call: .; cdr3_nt: TGTGCCAGCAGCTTTGAGCTAGCGCGAGATACGCAGTATTTT; cdr3_aa: CASSFELARDTQYF
j_call: TRBJ2-7; clone_size: .; v_call: TRBV5-5; cdr3_length: 15; d_call: TRBD2; cdr3_nt: TGTGCCAGCAGCTTGGATCGGGGGGGCTACTACGAGCAGTACTTC; cdr3_aa: CASSLDRGGYYEQYF